Presented here are 23 T cell receptor beta chains from one specimen sequenced in a study of PD-1 blockade in classical Hodgkin lymphoma. All trial patients relapsed after autologous stem cell transplantation. TCRdb's table, derived via immunoSEQ multiplex PCR, lists solely in-frame clones and lacks some. The sample records roughly 32,000 clones, 80% to 90% being singletons. This specimen was peripheral blood mononuclear cells (PBMCs), taken at baseline. The origin of the receptors is a human donor with classical Hodgkin lymphoma.

V is TRBV7-3 and J is TRBJ2-5; 7 bases are a match to TRBD1. The CDR3 has 14 residues. Germline V lookup: CDR1 SGHTA, CDR2 FQGTGA. V dropped 6 bases and J dropped 5; count of bases not matched to a gene: 9. CDR3 in amino acids: CASSPQGTLETQYF. CDR3 DNA: TGTGCCAGCAGTCCACAGGGGACGTTGGAGACCCAGTACTTC.

The chain recombines TRBV25-1 with TRBJ1-1; no reliable D call. V was pared by 3 bases and J by 1 base, with 12 bases between. Germline lookup yields CDR1 MGHDK and CDR2 SYGVNS. The CDR3 extends over 15 amino acids. The CDR3 protein is CASSDLRMANTEAFF. The CDR3 DNA sequence: TGTGCCAGCAGTGATCTTAGGATGGCGAACACTGAAGCTTTCTTT.

The chain joins TRBV2 to TRBJ1-5, with 9 bases that match TRBD1. The CDR3 sequence is 13 residues long. Trimming took 6 bases from V and 6 from J; bases not matched to a gene: 3. In germline, CDR1 is SNHLY, CDR2 FYNNEI. The CDR3 DNA follows: TGTGCCAGCAGAGGACAGGGGAGTCAGCCCCAGCATTTT. Its protein product is CASRGQGSQPQHF.

The V and J genes are TRBV6-1 and TRBJ2-7; 10 bases line up with TRBD2. Trimming removed 9 bases from V and 6 bases from J; junction bases left unmatched: 5. CDR1 and CDR2 from the germline V gene are MNHNS and SASEGT. CDR3 length: 12 residues. The CDR3 sequence: CASGLAVREQYF. In nucleotides, the CDR3 is TGTGCCAGTGGACTAGCGGTCCGCGAGCAGTACTTC.

The V gene is TRBV6-6, the J gene TRBJ1-1; 9 bases are shared with TRBD1. This CDR3 is 14 amino acids long. Germline lookup yields CDR1 MNHNY and CDR2 SVGAGI (reference sequence). V shed 8 bases and J 5 bases; nucleotides not matched to a gene: 9. CDR3 coding DNA: TGTGCCAGCTATAACAGTGGGACAGGGACTGAAGCTTTCTTT. It is translated as CASYNSGTGTEAFF.

This clone was found once. This chain uses TRBV5-1 with TRBJ2-5, with D perhaps matching TRBD1 (6 bases). V dropped 0 bases and J dropped 7 bases, with 13 bases sitting between them. The germline CDR1 and CDR2 sequences are SGHRS and YFSETQ. The CDR3 has 14 amino acids. The CDR3 bases are TGCGCCAGCAGCTTGGGACAGGAAGAGGGGACCCAGTACTTC. Translation: CASSLGQEEGTQYF.

The chain is built from TRBV9 and TRBJ1-1, with D tentatively TRBD1 (5 bases). V lost 4 bases and J lost 4, with 14 bases in between. The germline gives CDR1 SGDLS, CDR2 YYNGEE. The CDR3 contains 14 residues. CDR3 amino acids: CASSTRQTFTEAFF. CDR3 sequence (DNA): TGTGCCAGCAGCACGCGACAGACCTTCACTGAAGCTTTCTTT.

The gene calls are TRBV6-1 and TRBJ2-3; 9 positions agree with TRBD1. The germline CDR1 and CDR2 sequences are MNHNS and SASEGT. This CDR3 contains 14 residues. J gave up 4 bases and V 10 bases, and 9 bases lay outside the gene matches. The CDR3: CATANDRGSDTQYF. The CDR3, as DNA: TGTGCCACCGCGAACGACAGGGGGTCAGATACGCAGTATTTT.

This clone has only one observation. The rearrangement links TRBV28 to TRBJ1-1; 9 bases are a match to TRBD1. This CDR3 has 14 residues. Germline V gives CDR1 MDHEN, CDR2 SYDVKM. The V and J ends lost 5 bases and 0 bases, in that order; junction bases with no gene match: 1. The CDR3 reads CASSGDRVNTEAFF. CDR3 sequence (DNA): TGTGCCAGCAGTGGGGACAGGGTGAACACTGAAGCTTTCTTT.

The chain combines TRBV18 with TRBJ1-2, with 7 bases lining up with TRBD1. CDR1 KGHSH and CDR2 LQKENI come from the germline V gene. There are 13 residues in the CDR3. Trimming cost V 4 bases and J 6 bases; bases outside gene matches: 5. The CDR3: CASSRVQGDGYTF. In DNA form, the CDR3 reads TGTGCCAGCTCACGTGTTCAGGGGGATGGCTACACCTTC.

The J gene is TRBJ2-5, the V gene TRBV5-1; the D is unclear. V dropped 5 bases and J dropped 5 bases, with 13 bases sitting between them. The CDR3 spans 13 residues. Germline CDR1 is SGHRS and CDR2 is YFSETQ. The CDR3 DNA sequence: TGCGCCAGCAGTTCTAGGCCGGAGGAGACCCAGTACTTC. Its protein product is CASSSRPEETQYF.

The V gene is TRBV4-3, the J gene TRBJ1-2; D is possibly TRBD1 (6 bases). This CDR3 is 14 amino acids long. Looked up from germline, CDR1 is LGHNA and CDR2 is YSLEER. Trimming cost V 4 bases and J 4 bases, with 13 bases left between them. This chain's CDR3 is CASSLGGAGYGYTF. CDR3 in DNA: TGCGCCAGCAGCCTTGGGGGGGCTGGCTATGGCTACACCTTC.

The rearrangement links TRBV7-9 to TRBJ2-7; D uncertain. The length of the CDR3 is 11 residues. Germline values: CDR1 SEHNR, CDR2 FQNEAQ (reference sequence). The V end lost 5 bases, the J end lost 2 bases, and 4 bases lay between the germline ends. The chain's CDR3 is CASSAAYEQYF. In DNA form, the CDR3 reads TGTGCCAGCAGCGCGGCCTACGAGCAGTACTTC.

J is TRBJ1-1 and V is TRBV7-9; D gene uncertain. Germline lookup yields CDR1 SEHNR and CDR2 FQNEAQ (reference sequence). This CDR3 spans 13 amino acids. Between the trimmed V and J ends, which lost 7 bases and 0 bases, there was a span of 9 bases. The CDR3 region has the DNA TGTGCCAGCACTGCACAAATGAACACTGAAGCTTTCTTT. This translates into CASTAQMNTEAFF.

The rearrangement uses TRBV6-5 and TRBJ2-4; D unresolved. V dropped 1 base and J dropped 0 bases, with 7 bases sitting between them. Germline V gives CDR1 MNHEY, CDR2 SVGAGI. The CDR3 runs to 15 residues. CDR3 amino acids: CASSYWHGAKNIQYF. The CDR3 coding sequence is TGTGCCAGCAGTTACTGGCACGGAGCCAAAAACATTCAGTACTTC.

The genes are TRBV28 and TRBJ1-2, with TRBD1 identical over 8 bases. CDR3 length equals 14 residues. Germline assignment: CDR1 MDHEN and CDR2 SYDVKM. The V and J ends lost 5 bases and 7 bases, in that order; junction bases with no gene match: 9. DNA for the CDR3: TGTGCCAGCAGTACGCCGACAGGGGTGGTTGGCTACACCTTC. It encodes CASSTPTGVVGYTF.

This clone was counted a few times. The chain carries TRBV19 and TRBJ2-7, with unresolved D. Trimming took off 4 bases at V and 5 bases at J, with 9 bases between the two ends. Germline V gives CDR1 LNHDA, CDR2 SQIVND (reference sequence). The CDR3 spans 12 residues. The CDR3 protein is CASSTDGDEQYF. The CDR3 nucleotides read TGTGCCAGTAGTACCGACGGCGACGAGCAGTACTTC.

The chain links TRBV10-3 to TRBJ2-7, with 10 bases aligning to TRBD2. The J segment lost 5 bases and the V segment lost 0 bases, leaving 7 bases of the junction unmatched. The germline V gene has CDR1 ENHRY and CDR2 SYGVKD. The CDR3 extends over 16 amino acids. Written as DNA, the CDR3 is TGTGCCATCAGTGAGTCTGGAGCGGGGGGGCTCCACGAGCAGTACTTC. Amino acid sequence: CAISESGAGGLHEQYF.

The chain joins TRBV6-5 to TRBJ1-4; 7 nucleotides line up with TRBD1. In germline, CDR1 is MNHEY, CDR2 SVGAGI. The J segment lost 3 bases and the V segment lost 6 bases, leaving 4 bases of the junction unmatched. The CDR3 covers 14 residues. CDR3 residues: CASSLGTANEKLFF. The CDR3, as DNA: TGTGCCAGCAGCCTGGGGACAGCTAATGAAAAACTGTTTTTT.

CDR3 amino acids: CAWRRGTYEQYF. DNA for the CDR3: TGTGCCTGGAGGCGGGGAACCTACGAGCAGTACTTC. The rearrangement uses TRBV30 and TRBJ2-7, with D maybe TRBD2 (6 bases). Trimming took 3 bases from V and 2 from J, leaving 8 bases between them. The CDR3 runs 12 residues. Germline CDR1 reads GTSNPN; CDR2 reads SVGIG (reference sequence).

The chain couples TRBV5-1 to TRBJ1-1; 8 bases are a match to TRBD1. CDR3 length equals 13 residues. With V trimmed by 5 bases and J by 9 bases, 9 bases remained unmatched. Germline CDR1 is SGHRS and CDR2 is YFSETQ. The CDR3 DNA reads TGCGCCAGCAGAACGGACAGGGATCGCCAAGCTTTCTTT. This sequence encodes CASRTDRDRQAFF.

The V and J genes are TRBV6-5 and TRBJ1-6, with D perhaps TRBD1 (5 bases). V dropped 2 bases and J dropped 10 bases, with 15 bases sitting between them. Germline assignment: CDR1 MNHEY and CDR2 SVGAGI. The CDR3 has 15 amino acids. CDR3 nucleotides: TGTGCCAGCAGTTACGGAGACAGATTCGGATCACCCCTCCACTTT. Its protein is CASSYGDRFGSPLHF.

The chain is built from TRBV9 and TRBJ2-1; D is unresolved. Per germline, CDR1 SGDLS and CDR2 YYNGEE. Trimming shortened V by 1 base and J by 6 bases, and 14 bases separated the two germline ends. The CDR3 totals 15 residues. The CDR3: CASSVTDFWANEQFF. As DNA, the CDR3 is TGTGCCAGCAGCGTAACCGACTTTTGGGCCAATGAGCAGTTCTTC.